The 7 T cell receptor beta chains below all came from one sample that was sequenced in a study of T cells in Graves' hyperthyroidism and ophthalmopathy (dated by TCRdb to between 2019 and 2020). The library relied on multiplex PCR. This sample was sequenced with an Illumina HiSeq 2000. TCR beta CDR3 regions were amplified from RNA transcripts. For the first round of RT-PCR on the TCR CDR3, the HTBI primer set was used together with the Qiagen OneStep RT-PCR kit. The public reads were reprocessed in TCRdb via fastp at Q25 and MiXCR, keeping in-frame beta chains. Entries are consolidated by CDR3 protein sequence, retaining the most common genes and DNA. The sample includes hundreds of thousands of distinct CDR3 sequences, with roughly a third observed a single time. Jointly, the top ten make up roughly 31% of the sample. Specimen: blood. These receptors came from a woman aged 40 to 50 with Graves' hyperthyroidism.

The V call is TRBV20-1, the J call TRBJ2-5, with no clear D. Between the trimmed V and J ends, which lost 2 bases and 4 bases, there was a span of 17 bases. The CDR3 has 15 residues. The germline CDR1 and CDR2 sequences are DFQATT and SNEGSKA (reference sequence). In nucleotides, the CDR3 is TGCAGTGCTAGAACGGCTGGGGTTTCAGCAGAGACCCAGTACTTC. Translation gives CSARTAGVSAETQYF.

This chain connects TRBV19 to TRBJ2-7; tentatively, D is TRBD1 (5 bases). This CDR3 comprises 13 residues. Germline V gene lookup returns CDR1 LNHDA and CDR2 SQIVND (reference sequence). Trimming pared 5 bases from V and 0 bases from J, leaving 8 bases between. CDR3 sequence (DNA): TGTGCCAGTAGTTTCGGACACTCCTACGAGCAGTACTTC. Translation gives CASSFGHSYEQYF. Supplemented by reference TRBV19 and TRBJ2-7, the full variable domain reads DGGITQSPKYLFRKEGQNVTLSCEQNLNHDAMYWYRQDPGQGLRLIYYSQIVNDFQKGDIAEGYSVSREKKESFPLTVTSAQKNPTAFYLCASSFGHSYEQYFGPGTRLTVT.

For the CDR3, the DNA is TGTGCCACCAGCAGAGACAGGGGAGGGAACGAGCAGTACTTC. It codes for CATSRDRGGNEQYF. The chain combines TRBV15 with TRBJ2-7; D is possibly TRBD2 (7 bases). Between the trimmed V and J ends, which lost 0 bases and 5 bases, there was a span of 11 bases. This CDR3 comprises 14 residues. From germline, CDR1 is LNHNV and CDR2 YYDKDF (reference sequence). Supplemented by reference TRBV15 and TRBJ2-7, the full variable domain reads DAMVIQNPRYQVTQFGKPVTLSCSQTLNHNVMYWYQQKSSQAPKLLFHYYDKDFNNEADTPDNFQSRRPNTSFCFLDIRSPGLGDTAMYLCATSRDRGGNEQYFGPGTRLTVT.

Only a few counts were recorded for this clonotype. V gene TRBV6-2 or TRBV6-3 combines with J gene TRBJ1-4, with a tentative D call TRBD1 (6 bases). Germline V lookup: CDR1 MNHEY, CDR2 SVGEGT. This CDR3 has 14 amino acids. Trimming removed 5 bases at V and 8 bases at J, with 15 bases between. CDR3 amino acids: CASSPRDIPEKLFF. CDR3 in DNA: TGTGCCAGCAGTCCCCGGGACATCCCCGAAAAACTGTTTTTT.

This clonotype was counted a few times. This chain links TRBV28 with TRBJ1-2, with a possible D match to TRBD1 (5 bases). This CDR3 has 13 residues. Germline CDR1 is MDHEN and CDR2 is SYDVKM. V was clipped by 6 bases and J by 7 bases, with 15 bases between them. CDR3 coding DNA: TGTGCCAGCAGCTCAAGACAGACCGTTGGCTACACCTTC. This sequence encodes CASSSRQTVGYTF.

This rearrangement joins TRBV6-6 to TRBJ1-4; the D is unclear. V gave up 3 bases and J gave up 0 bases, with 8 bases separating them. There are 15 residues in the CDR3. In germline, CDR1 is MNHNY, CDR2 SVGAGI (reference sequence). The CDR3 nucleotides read TGTGCCAGCAGTTATCGGGGATCAACTAATGAAAAACTGTTTTTT. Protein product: CASSYRGSTNEKLFF.

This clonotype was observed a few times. The CDR3 is CASSLWRRGSNEKLFF. The DNA for the CDR3 is TGTGCCAGCAGCTTATGGCGCCGGGGCTCTAATGAAAAACTGTTTTTT. J is TRBJ1-4 and V is TRBV7-2; D may be TRBD1 (5 bases). The CDR3 has 16 residues. Germline CDR1 and CDR2: SGHTA and FQGNSA. Trimming stripped 2 bases from V and 3 bases from J, with 13 bases between.